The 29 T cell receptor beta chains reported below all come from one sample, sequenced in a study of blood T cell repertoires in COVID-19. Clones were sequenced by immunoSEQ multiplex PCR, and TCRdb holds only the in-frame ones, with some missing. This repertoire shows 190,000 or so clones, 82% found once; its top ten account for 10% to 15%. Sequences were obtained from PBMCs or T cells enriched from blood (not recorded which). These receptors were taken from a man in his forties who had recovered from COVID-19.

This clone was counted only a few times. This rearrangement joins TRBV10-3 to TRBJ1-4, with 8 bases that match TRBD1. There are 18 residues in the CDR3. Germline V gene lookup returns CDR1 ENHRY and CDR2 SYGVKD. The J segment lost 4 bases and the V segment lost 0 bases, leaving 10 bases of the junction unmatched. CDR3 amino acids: CAISESRTGQGVNEKLFF. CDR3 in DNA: TGTGCCATCAGTGAGTCAAGAACCGGACAGGGAGTTAATGAAAAACTGTTTTTT.

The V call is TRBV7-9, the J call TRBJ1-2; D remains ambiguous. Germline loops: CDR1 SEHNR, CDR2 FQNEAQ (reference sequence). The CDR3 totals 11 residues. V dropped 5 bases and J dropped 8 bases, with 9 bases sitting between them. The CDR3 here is CASSPSGGYTF. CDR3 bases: TGTGCCAGCAGCCCCAGCGGGGGCTACACCTTC.

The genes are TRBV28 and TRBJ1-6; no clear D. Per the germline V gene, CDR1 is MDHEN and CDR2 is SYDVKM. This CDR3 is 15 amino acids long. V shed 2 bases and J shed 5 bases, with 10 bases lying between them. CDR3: CASSLIMRDNSPLHF. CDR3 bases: TGTGCCAGCAGTTTAATTATGAGGGATAATTCACCCCTCCACTTT.

For the CDR3, the DNA is TGTGCCAGCAGCGCTGGGCAAAATAACTATGGCTACACCTTC. Protein sequence: CASSAGQNNYGYTF. The V call is TRBV9, the J call TRBJ1-2; D is uncertain. The CDR3 extends over 14 amino acids. V was pared by 3 bases and J by 1 base, with 10 bases between. Germline loops: CDR1 SGDLS, CDR2 YYNGEE.

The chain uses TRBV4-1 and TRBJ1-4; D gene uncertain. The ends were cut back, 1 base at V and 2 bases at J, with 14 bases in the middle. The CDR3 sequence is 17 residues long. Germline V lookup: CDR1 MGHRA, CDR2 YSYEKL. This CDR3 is CASSQASAGSTNEKLFF. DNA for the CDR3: TGCGCCAGCAGCCAAGCTTCTGCAGGCAGCACTAATGAAAAACTGTTTTTT.

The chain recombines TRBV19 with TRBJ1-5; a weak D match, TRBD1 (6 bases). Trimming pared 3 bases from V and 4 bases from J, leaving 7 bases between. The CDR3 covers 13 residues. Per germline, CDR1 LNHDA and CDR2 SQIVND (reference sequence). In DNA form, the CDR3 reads TGTGCCAGTAGTATCGGACAGAATCAGCCCCAGCATTTT. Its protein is CASSIGQNQPQHF.

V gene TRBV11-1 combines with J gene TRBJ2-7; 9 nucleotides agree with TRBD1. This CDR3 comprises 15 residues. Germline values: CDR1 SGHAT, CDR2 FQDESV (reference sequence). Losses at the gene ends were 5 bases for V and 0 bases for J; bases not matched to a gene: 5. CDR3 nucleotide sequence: TGTGCCAGCAGCAACCGGGACAGGGCCTCCTACGAGCAGTACTTC. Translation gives CASSNRDRASYEQYF.

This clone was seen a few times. This chain's CDR3 is CASSPQRRETQYF. The CDR3 region has the DNA TGTGCCAGCAGCCCACAGCGGAGAGAGACCCAGTACTTC. This chain joins TRBV3-1 (or the pseudogene TRBV3-2) and TRBJ2-5, with a possible D match to TRBD2 (5 bases). The CDR3 contains 13 residues. Per the germline V gene, CDR1 is LGHDT and CDR2 is YNNKEL (reference sequence). Trimming took 4 bases from V and 4 from J, leaving 10 bases between them.

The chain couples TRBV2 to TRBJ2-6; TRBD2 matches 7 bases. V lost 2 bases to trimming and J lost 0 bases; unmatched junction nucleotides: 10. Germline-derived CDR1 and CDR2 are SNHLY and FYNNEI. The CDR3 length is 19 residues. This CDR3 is CASSELAEEVISGANVLTF. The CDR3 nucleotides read TGTGCCAGCAGTGAACTAGCGGAGGAAGTAATCTCTGGGGCCAACGTCCTGACTTTC.

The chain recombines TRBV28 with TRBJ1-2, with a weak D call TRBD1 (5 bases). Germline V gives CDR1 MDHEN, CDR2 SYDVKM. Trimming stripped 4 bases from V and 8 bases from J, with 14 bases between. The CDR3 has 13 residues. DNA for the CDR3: TGTGCCAGCAGTTCCCCAGGGTCATGGGGCTACACCTTC. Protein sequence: CASSSPGSWGYTF.

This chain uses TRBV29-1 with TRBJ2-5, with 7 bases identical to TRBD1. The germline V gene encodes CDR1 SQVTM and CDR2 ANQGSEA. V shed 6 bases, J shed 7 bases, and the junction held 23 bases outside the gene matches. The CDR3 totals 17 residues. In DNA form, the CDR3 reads TGCAGCGTGGACGGACAGGAGAGACCCCTCCTTGATCCGACCCAGTACTTC. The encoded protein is CSVDGQERPLLDPTQYF.

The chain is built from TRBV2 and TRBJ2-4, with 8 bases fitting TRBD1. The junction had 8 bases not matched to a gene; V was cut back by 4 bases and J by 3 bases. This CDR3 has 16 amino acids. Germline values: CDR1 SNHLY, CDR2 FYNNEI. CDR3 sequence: CASSATRQGFKNIQYF. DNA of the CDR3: TGTGCCAGCAGTGCAACCAGACAGGGGTTCAAAAACATTCAGTACTTC.

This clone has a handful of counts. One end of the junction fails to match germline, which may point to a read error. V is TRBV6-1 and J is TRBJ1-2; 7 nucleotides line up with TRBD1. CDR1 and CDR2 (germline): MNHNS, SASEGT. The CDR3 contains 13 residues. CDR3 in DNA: TGTGCCAGCAGTGAATCATGGGACAGCAGCCACTACTTC. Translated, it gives CASSESWDSSHYF.

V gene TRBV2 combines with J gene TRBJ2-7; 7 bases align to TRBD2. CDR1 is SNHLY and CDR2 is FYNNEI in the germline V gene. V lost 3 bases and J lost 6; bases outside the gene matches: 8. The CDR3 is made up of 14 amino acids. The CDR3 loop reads CASSEGGLLGEQYV. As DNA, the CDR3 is TGTGCCAGCAGTGAGGGGGGACTATTGGGCGAGCAGTACGTC.

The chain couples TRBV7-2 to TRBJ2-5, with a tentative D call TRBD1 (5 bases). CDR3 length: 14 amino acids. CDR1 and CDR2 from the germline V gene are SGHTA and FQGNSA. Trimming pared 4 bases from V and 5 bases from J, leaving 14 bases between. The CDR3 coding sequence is TGTGCCAGCAGCTCGACCTTCTGGGGCGAGACCCAGTACTTC. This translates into CASSSTFWGETQYF.

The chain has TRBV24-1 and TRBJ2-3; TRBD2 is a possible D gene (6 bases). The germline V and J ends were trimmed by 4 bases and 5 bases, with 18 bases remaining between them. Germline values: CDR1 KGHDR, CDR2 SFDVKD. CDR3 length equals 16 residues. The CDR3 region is CATSDPRAREVDTQYF. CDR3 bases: TGTGCCACCAGTGACCCTCGTGCCAGGGAGGTAGATACGCAGTATTTT.

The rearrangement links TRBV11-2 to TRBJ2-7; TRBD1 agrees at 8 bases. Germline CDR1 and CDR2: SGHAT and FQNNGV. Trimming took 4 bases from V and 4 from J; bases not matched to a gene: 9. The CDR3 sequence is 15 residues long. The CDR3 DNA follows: TGTGCCAGCAGCTACGACAGGGGCGGAAGGTACGAGCAGTACGTC. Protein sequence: CASSYDRGGRYEQYV.

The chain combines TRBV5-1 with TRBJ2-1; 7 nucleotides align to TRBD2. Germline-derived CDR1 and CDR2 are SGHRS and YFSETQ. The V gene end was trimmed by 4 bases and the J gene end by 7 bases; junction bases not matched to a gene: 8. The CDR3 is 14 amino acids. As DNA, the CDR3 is TGCGCCAGCAGCACGTCGGGGAGGGGAAATGAGCAGTTCTTC. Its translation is CASSTSGRGNEQFF.

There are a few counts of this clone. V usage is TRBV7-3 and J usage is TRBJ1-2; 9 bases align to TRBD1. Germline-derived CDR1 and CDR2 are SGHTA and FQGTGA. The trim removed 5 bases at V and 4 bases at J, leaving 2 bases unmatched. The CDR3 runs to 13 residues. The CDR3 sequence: CASSTTGGYGYTF. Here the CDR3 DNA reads TGTGCCAGCAGCACGACAGGGGGCTATGGCTACACCTTC.

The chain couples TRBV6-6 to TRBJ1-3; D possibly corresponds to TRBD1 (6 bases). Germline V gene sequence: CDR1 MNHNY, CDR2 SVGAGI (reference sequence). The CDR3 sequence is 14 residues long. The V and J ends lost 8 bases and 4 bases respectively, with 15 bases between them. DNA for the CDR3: TGTGCCAGCCGAGAACAGGGCTTCGGAAACACCATATATTTT. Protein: CASREQGFGNTIYF.

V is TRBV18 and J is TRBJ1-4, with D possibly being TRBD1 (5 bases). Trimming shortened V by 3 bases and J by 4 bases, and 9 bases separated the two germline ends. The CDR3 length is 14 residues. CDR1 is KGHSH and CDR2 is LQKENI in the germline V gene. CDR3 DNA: TGTGCCAGCTCACCTAGACAGAGTAATGAAAAACTGTTTTTT. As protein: CASSPRQSNEKLFF. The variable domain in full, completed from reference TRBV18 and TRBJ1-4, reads NAGVMQNPRHLVRRRGQEARLRCSPMKGHSHVYWYRQLPEEGLKFMVYLQKENIIDESGMPKERFSAEFPKEGPSILRIQQVVRGDSAAYFCASSPRQSNEKLFFGSGTQLSVL.

The CDR3 sequence is CASSFARQSAGFNYGYTF. The CDR3 DNA follows: TGTGCCAGCAGTTTTGCGAGGCAGTCGGCGGGTTTTAACTATGGCTACACCTTC. The chain couples TRBV28 to TRBJ1-2, with D unclear. V was trimmed by 3 bases and J by 1 base, leaving 21 bases between them. The germline gives CDR1 MDHEN, CDR2 SYDVKM. This CDR3 spans 18 amino acids.

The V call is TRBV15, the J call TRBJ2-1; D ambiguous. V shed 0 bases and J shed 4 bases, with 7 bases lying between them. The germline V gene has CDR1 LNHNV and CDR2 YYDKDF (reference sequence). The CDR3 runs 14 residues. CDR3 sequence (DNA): TGTGCCACCAGCAGAGATCACTCATACAATGAGCAGTTCTTC. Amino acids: CATSRDHSYNEQFF.

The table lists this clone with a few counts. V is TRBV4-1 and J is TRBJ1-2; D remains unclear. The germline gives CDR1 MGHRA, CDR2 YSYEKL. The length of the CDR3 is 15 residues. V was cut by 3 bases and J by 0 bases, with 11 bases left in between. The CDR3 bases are TGCGCCAGCAGCCAGCAGGCCCTTTCTAACTATGGCTACACCTTC. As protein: CASSQQALSNYGYTF.

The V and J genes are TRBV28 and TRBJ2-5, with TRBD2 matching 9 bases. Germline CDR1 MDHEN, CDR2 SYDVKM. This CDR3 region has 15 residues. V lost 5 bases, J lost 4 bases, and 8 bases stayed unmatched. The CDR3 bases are TGTGCCAGCAGTAAGGCGGGAGGGCCCATAGAGACCCAGTACTTC. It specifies CASSKAGGPIETQYF.

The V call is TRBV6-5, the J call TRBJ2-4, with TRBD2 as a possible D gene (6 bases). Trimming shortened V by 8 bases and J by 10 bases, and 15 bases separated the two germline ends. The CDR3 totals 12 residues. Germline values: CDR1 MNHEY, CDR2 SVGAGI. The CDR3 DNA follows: TGTGCCAGCTCAAGGGACTTAGCAATTCAGTACTTC. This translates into CASSRDLAIQYF.

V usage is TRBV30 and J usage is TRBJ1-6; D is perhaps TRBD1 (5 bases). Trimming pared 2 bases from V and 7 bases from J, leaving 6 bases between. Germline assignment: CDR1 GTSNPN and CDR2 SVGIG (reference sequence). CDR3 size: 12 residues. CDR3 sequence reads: CAWSPGNSPLHF. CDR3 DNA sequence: TGTGCCTGGAGTCCAGGGAATTCACCCCTCCACTTT.

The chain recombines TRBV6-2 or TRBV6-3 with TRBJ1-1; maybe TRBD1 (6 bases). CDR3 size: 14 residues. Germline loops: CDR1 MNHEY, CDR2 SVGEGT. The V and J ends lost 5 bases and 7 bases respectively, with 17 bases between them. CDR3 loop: CASSQDRPGSEAFF. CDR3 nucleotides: TGTGCCAGCAGTCAGGACAGACCTGGAAGTGAAGCTTTCTTT.

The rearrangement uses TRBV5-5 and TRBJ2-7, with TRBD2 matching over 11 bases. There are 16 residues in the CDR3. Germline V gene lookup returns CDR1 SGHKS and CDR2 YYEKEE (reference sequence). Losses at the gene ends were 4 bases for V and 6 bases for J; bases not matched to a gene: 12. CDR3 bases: TGTGCCAGCAGCGTGTCGCCGCCTCTAGCGGGAGGCGAGCAGTACGTC. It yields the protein CASSVSPPLAGGEQYV.